The 13 T cell receptor beta chains below were found in one sample sequenced in a study of T cell responses to AZD1222 COVID-19 vaccine. This table comes from immunoSEQ multiplex PCR, and its TCRdb copy is limited to in-frame clones, with some not included. The table lists about 140,000 clones, with 2.2% in the top ten. Sequenced sample: peripheral blood. All receptors come from an adult in good health.

The chain recombines TRBV5-8 with TRBJ1-5; D may be TRBD1 (6 bases). CDR3 length: 18 residues. V was trimmed by 0 bases and J by 2 bases, leaving 18 bases between them. Germline lookup yields CDR1 SGHTS and CDR2 YDEGEE. Here the CDR3 DNA reads TGTGCCAGCAGCTTGGATTTGGGGGGGGCCCGAGGCAATCAGCCCCAGCATTTT. As protein: CASSLDLGGARGNQPQHF.

The V call is TRBV6-6, the J call TRBJ1-4; D unclear. This CDR3 has 11 residues. The V and J ends lost 6 bases and 4 bases respectively, with 3 bases between them. From germline, CDR1 is MNHNY and CDR2 SVGAGI (reference sequence). CDR3: CASSINEKLFF. The CDR3 bases are TGTGCCAGCAGCATTAATGAAAAACTGTTTTTT.

DNA for the CDR3: TGTGCCAGCAGCCCTGTACGTAGGGGTGCGGAGACCCAGTACTTC. The encoded protein is CASSPVRRGAETQYF. The chain recombines TRBV5-6 with TRBJ2-5; D possibly corresponds to TRBD1 (5 bases). The V end was cut by 4 bases, the J end by 5 bases, with 18 bases between. CDR1 is SGHDT, CDR2 YYEEEE, per germline. The CDR3 is made up of 15 amino acids.

Here the CDR3 reads CASSSDSGSTEAFF. CDR3 in DNA: TGTGCCAGCAGCTCCGACAGTGGGAGCACTGAAGCTTTCTTT. The chain is built from TRBV7-6 and TRBJ1-1; the D gene is possibly TRBD1 (5 bases). The CDR3 contains 14 residues. Germline CDR1 and CDR2: SGHVS and FNYEAQ. V was clipped by 4 bases and J by 4 bases, with 13 bases between them.

V is TRBV20-1 and J is TRBJ2-5, with 7 positions matching TRBD1. CDR1 is DFQATT and CDR2 is SNEGSKA in the germline V gene (reference sequence). V was clipped by 3 bases and J by 5 bases; unmatched bases: 6. This CDR3 has 13 amino acids. The CDR3 DNA is TGCAGTGCTAGTCACAGGGGAGAGGAGACCCAGTACTTC. Translating gives CSASHRGEETQYF.

The chain couples TRBV4-3 to TRBJ1-1, with no clear D. V lost 0 bases and J lost 1, with 9 bases in between. The length of the CDR3 is 15 residues. CDR1 and CDR2 (germline): LGHNA, YSLEER. The CDR3 region is CASSQDWAANTEAFF. CDR3 nucleotides: TGCGCCAGCAGCCAAGATTGGGCCGCGAACACTGAAGCTTTCTTT.

V is TRBV2 and J is TRBJ1-1; TRBD1 aligns across 8 bases. The CDR3 is 13 amino acids. Unmatched junction bases numbered 7, after V lost 8 bases and J lost 5 bases. In germline, CDR1 is SNHLY, CDR2 FYNNEI. In nucleotides, the CDR3 is TGTGCCAGCGCCCTGGGACAGGAGACTGAAGCTTTCTTT. Its translation is CASALGQETEAFF.

V gene TRBV9 combines with J gene TRBJ1-5; no firm D call. Germline CDR1 is SGDLS and CDR2 is YYNGEE. V was pared by 1 base and J by 2 bases, with 4 bases between. This CDR3 spans 13 amino acids. CDR3 region: CASSVLGNQPQHF. The CDR3 DNA follows: TGTGCCAGCAGCGTATTGGGCAATCAGCCCCAGCATTTT.

The J gene is TRBJ1-1, the V gene TRBV12-3 or TRBV12-4; the D gene is possibly TRBD1 (5 bases). The CDR3 consists of 13 residues. Trimming removed 3 bases from V and 6 bases from J, with 11 bases in between. CDR3 nucleotide sequence: TGTGCCAGCAGTTTCCTATCGACAGCTGAAGCTTTCTTT. Protein: CASSFLSTAEAFF.

The chain is built from TRBV9 and TRBJ2-2; D is unresolved. The CDR3 spans 14 residues. The germline gives CDR1 SGDLS, CDR2 YYNGEE. V was trimmed by 3 bases and J by 6 bases, leaving 12 bases between them. The CDR3 region has the DNA TGTGCCAGCAGCGCCATAGTAGACGCCGGGGAGCTGTTTTTT. It codes for CASSAIVDAGELFF.

This chain links TRBV3-1 (or the pseudogene TRBV3-2) with TRBJ1-1; 8 nucleotides line up with TRBD1. V lost 6 bases, J lost 0 bases, and 6 bases stayed unmatched. The CDR3 length is 15 residues. Germline CDR1 and CDR2: LGHDT and YNNKEL (reference sequence). DNA for the CDR3: TGTGCCAGCAGACCCCGGGACAGGCTGAACACTGAAGCTTTCTTT. Translation: CASRPRDRLNTEAFF.

The genes are TRBV2 and TRBJ1-5; D might be TRBD1 (5 bases). V lost 5 bases, J lost 6 bases, and 14 bases lay in between. There are 14 residues in the CDR3. Per germline, CDR1 SNHLY and CDR2 FYNNEI. The CDR3 region has the DNA TGTGCCAGCAGTTGGACACTGAATGGTCAGCCCCAGCATTTT. This encodes CASSWTLNGQPQHF. Full variable domain (outside the CDR3, taken from reference TRBV2 and TRBJ1-5): EPEVTQTPSHQVTQMGQEVILRCVPISNHLYFYWYRQILGQKVEFLVSFYNNEISEKSEIFDDQFSVERPDGSNFTLKIRSTKLEDSAMYFCASSWTLNGQPQHFGDGTRLSIL.

The chain employs TRBV29-1 and TRBJ2-3, with 8 positions matching TRBD2. Losses at the gene ends were 6 bases for V and 0 bases for J; bases not matched to a gene: 5. The CDR3 has 14 residues. The V gene's germline CDR1 is SQVTM and CDR2 ANQGSEA. CDR3 residues: CSVSGGSSTDTQYF. The CDR3 DNA reads as TGCAGCGTGAGCGGGGGTTCTAGCACAGATACGCAGTATTTT.